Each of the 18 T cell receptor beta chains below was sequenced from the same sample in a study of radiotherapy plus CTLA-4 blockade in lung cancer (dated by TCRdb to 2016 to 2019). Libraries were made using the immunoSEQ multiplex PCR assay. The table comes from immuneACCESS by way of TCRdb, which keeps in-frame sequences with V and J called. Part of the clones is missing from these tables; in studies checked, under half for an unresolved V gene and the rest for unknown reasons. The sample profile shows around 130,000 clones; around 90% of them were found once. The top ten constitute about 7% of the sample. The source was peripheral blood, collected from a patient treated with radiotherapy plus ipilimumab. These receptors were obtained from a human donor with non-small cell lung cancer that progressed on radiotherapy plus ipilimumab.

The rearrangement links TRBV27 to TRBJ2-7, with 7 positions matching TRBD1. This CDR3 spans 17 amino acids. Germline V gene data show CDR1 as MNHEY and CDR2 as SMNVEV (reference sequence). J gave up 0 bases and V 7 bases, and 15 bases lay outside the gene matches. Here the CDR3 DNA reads TGTGCCAGCACCCCAAGGTGGACAGGCCACAGCTCCTACGAGCAGTACTTC. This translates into CASTPRWTGHSSYEQYF.

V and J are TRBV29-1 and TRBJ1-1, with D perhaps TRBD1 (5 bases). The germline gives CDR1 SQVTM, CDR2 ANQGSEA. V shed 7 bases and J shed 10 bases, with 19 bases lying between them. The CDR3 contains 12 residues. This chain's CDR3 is CSALIGDLPAFF. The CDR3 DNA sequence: TGCAGCGCCCTAATAGGGGATTTGCCAGCTTTCTTT.

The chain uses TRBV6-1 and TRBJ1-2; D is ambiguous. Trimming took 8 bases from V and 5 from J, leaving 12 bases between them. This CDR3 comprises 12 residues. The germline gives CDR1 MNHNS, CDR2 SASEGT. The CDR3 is CASQLDHYGYTF. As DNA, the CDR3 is TGTGCCAGCCAACTCGACCATTATGGCTACACCTTC.

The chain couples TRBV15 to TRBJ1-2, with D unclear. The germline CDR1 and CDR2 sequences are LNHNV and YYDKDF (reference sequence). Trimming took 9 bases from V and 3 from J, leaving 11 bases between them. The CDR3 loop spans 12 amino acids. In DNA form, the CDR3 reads TGTGCCACTGCCCAGGACTACTATGGCTACACCTTC. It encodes CATAQDYYGYTF.

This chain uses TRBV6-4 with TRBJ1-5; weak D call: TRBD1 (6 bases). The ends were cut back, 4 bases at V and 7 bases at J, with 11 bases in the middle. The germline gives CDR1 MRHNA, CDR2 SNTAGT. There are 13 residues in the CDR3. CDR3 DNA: TGTGCCAGCAGTGCGGGGCAGGGGCAGCCCCAGCATTTT. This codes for CASSAGQGQPQHF.

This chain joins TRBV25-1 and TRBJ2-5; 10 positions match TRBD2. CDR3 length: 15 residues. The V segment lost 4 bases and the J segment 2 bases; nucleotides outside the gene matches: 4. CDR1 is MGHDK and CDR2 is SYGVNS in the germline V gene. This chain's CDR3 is CASSVAGGLQETQYF. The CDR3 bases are TGTGCCAGCAGTGTAGCGGGAGGCCTGCAAGAGACCCAGTACTTC. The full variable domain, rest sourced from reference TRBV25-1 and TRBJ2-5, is EADIYQTPRYLVIGTGKKITLECSQTMGHDKMYWYQQDPGMELHLIHYSYGVNSTEKGDLSSESTVSRIRTEHFPLTLESARPSHTSQYLCASSVAGGLQETQYFGPGTRLLVL.

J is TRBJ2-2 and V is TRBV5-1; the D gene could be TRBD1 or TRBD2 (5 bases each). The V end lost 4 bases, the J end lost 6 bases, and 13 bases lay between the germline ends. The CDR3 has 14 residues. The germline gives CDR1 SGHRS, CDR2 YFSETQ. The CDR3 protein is CASSLGTLPGELFF. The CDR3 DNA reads TGCGCCAGCAGCCTTGGGACGTTACCCGGGGAGCTGTTTTTT. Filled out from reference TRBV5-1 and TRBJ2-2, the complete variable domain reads KAGVTQTPRYLIKTRGQQVTLSCSPISGHRSVSWYQQTPGQGLQFLFEYFSETQRNKGNFPGRFSGRQFSNSRSEMNVSTLELGDSALYLCASSLGTLPGELFFGEGSRLTVL.

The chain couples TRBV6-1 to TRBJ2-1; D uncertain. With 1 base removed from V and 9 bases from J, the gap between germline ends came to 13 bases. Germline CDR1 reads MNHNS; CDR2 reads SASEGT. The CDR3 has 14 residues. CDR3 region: CASSEVLSLSEQFF. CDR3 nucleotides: TGTGCCAGCAGTGAAGTCTTATCCCTCAGTGAGCAGTTCTTC.

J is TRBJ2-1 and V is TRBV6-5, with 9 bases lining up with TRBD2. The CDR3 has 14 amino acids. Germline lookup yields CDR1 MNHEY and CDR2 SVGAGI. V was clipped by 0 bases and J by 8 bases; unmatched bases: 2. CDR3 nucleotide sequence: TGTGCCAGCAGTTACTCGGGGACTAGCTATGAGCAGTTCTTC. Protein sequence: CASSYSGTSYEQFF.

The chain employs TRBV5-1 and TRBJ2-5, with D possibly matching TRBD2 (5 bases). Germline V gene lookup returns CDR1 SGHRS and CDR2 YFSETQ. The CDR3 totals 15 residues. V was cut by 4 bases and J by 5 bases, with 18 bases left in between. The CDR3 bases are TGCGCCAGCAGCCCCCGGGAAGAAAGAGGGGAGACCCAGTACTTC. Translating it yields CASSPREERGETQYF.

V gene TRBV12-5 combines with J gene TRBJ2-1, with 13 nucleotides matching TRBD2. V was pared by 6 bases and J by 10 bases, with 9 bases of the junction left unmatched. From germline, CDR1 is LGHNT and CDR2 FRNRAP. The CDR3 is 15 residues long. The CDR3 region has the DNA TGTGCTAGTGGACTCACTAGCGGGAGGGGTGGAGAGCAGTTCTTC. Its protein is CASGLTSGRGGEQFF.

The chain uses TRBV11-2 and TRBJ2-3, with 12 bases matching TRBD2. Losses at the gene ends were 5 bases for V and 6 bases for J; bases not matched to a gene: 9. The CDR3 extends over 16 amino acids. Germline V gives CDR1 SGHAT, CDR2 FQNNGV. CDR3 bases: TGTGCCAGCAGCACCGGCGGGCTAGCGGGGGGGGATACGCAGTATTTT. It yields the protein CASSTGGLAGGDTQYF.

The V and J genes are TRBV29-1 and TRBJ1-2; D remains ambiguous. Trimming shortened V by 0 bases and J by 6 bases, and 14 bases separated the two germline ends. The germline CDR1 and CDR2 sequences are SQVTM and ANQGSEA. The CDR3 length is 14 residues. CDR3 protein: CSVEEAGPYHGYTF. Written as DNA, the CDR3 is TGCAGCGTTGAAGAGGCAGGACCCTACCATGGCTACACCTTC. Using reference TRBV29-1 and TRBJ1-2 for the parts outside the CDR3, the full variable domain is SAVISQKPSRDICQRGTSLTIQCQVDSQVTMMFWYRQQPGQSLTLIATANQGSEATYESGFVIDKFPISRPNLTFSTLTVSNMSPEDSSIYLCSVEEAGPYHGYTFGSGTRLTVV.

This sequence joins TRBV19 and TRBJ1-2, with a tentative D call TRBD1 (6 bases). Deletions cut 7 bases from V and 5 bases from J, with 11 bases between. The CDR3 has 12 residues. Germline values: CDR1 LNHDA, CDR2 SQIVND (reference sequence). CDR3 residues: CASIGGSYGYTF. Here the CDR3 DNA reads TGTGCCAGTATTGGGGGCTCGTATGGCTACACCTTC.

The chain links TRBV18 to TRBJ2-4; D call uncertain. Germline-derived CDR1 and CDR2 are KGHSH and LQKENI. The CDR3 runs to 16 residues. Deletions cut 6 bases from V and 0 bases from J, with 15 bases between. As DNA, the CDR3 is TGTGCCAGCTCTCCTTCGGTAGGAGTAGCCAAAAACATTCAGTACTTC. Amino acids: CASSPSVGVAKNIQYF. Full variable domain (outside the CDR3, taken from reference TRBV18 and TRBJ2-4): NAGVMQNPRHLVRRRGQEARLRCSPMKGHSHVYWYRQLPEEGLKFMVYLQKENIIDESGMPKERFSAEFPKEGPSILRIQQVVRGDSAAYFCASSPSVGVAKNIQYFGAGTRLSVL.

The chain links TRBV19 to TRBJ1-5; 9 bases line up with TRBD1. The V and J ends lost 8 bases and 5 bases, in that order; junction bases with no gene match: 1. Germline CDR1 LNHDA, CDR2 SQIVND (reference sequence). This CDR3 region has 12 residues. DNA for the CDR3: TGTGCCAGTCGACAGGGGGATCAGCCCCAGCATTTT. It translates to CASRQGDQPQHF.

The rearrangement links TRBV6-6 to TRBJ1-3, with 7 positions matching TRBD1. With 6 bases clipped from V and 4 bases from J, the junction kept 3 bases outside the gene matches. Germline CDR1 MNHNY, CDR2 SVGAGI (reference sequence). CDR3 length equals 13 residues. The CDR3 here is CASSDRAGNTIYF. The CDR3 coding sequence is TGTGCCAGCAGCGACAGGGCCGGAAACACCATATATTTT.

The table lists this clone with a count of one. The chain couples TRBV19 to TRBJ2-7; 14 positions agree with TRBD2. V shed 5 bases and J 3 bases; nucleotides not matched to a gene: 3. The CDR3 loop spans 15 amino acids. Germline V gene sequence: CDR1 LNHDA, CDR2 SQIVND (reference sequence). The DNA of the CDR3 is TGTGCCAGTAGTCTGGGGACTAGCGGGAGCTACGAGCAGTACTTC. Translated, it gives CASSLGTSGSYEQYF.